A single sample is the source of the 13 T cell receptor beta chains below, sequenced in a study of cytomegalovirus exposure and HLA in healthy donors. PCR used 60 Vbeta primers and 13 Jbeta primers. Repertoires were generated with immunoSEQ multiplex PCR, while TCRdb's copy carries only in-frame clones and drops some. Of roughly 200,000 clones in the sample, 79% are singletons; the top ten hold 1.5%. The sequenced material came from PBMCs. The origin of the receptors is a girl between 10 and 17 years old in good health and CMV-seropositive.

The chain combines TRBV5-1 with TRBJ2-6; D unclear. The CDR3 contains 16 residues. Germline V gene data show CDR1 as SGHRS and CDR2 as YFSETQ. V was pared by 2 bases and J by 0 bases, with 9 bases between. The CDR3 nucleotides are TGCGCCAGCAGCTTCCACGCCTACTCTGGGGCCAACGTCCTGACTTTC. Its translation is CASSFHAYSGANVLTF.

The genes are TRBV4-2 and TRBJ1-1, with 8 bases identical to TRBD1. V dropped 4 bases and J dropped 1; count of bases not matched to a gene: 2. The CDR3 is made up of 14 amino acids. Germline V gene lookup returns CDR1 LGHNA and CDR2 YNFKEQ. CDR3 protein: CASSPDRENTEAFF. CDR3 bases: TGTGCCAGCAGCCCGGACAGGGAGAACACTGAAGCTTTCTTT.

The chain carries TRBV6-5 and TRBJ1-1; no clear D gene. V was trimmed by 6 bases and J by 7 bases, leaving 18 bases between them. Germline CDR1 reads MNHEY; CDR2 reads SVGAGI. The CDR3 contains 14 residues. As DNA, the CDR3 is TGTGCCAGCAGCTCCCACCAAAGGACTTTTGAAGCTTTCTTT. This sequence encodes CASSSHQRTFEAFF.

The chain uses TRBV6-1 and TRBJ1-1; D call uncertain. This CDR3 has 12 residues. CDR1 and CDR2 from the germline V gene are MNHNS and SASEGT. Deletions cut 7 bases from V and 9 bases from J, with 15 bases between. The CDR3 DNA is TGTGCCAGCACAACAGCATCTTGGAAAGCTTTCTTT. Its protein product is CASTTASWKAFF.

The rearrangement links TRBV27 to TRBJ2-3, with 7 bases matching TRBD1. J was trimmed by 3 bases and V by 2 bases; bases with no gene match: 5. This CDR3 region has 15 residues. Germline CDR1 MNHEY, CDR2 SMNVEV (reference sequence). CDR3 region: CASSLEGASTDTQYF. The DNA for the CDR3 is TGTGCCAGCAGTTTAGAGGGGGCCTCGACAGATACGCAGTATTTT.

The CDR3 here is CASSAQSGISYEQYF. The CDR3 DNA reads as TGTGCCAGCAGCGCCCAATCGGGGATCTCCTACGAGCAGTACTTC. This chain joins TRBV5-4 and TRBJ2-7; D is possibly TRBD2 (5 bases). The CDR3 contains 15 residues. Trimming shortened V by 4 bases and J by 0 bases, and 14 bases separated the two germline ends. In germline, CDR1 is SGHNT, CDR2 YYREEE (reference sequence).

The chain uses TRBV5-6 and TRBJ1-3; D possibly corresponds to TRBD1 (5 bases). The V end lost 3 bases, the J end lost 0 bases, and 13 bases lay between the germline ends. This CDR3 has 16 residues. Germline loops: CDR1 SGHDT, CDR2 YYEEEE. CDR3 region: CASSYPTALSGNTIYF. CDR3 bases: TGTGCCAGCAGCTACCCGACAGCCCTCTCTGGAAACACCATATATTTT.

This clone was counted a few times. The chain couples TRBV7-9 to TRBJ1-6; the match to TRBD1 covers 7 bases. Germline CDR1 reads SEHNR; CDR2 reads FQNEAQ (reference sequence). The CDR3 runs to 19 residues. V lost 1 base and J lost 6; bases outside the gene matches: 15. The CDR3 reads CASSLVVGASGTVNSPLHF. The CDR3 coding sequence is TGTGCCAGCAGCTTAGTAGTGGGGGCTTCTGGGACAGTTAATTCACCCCTCCACTTT.

CDR3 region: CASSTFETGVTDTQYF. CDR3 coding DNA: TGTGCCAGTAGTACGTTCGAGACAGGGGTCACAGATACGCAGTATTTT. The chain uses TRBV19 and TRBJ2-3, with 8 bases matching TRBD1. Germline trimming cut 4 bases from V and 2 bases from J; bases unmatched to any gene: 8. From germline, CDR1 is LNHDA and CDR2 SQIVND (reference sequence). The CDR3 totals 16 residues.

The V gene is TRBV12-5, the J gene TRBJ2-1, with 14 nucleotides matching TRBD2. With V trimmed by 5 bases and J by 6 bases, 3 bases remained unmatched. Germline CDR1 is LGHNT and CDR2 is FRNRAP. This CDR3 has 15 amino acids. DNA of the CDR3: TGTGCTAGTGGTCTAGGGACTAGCGGGGGCAATGAGCAGTTCTTC. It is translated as CASGLGTSGGNEQFF.

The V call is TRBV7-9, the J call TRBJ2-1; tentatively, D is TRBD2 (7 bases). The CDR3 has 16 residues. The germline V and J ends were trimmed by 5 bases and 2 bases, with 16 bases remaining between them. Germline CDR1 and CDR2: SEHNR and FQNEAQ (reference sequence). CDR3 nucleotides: TGTGCCAGCAGCCGGGGAGGGGGGGCGACCTACAATGAGCAGTTCTTC. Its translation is CASSRGGGATYNEQFF.

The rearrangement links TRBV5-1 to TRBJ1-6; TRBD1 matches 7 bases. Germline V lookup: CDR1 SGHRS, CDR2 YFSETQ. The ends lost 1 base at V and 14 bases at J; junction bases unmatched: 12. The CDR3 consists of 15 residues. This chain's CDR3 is CASSLTGTVGLALHF. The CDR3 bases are TGCGCCAGCAGCTTGACCGGGACAGTGGGATTGGCCCTCCACTTT.

The CDR3 region has the DNA TGTGCCAGCAGTTTTTTGTTAGGGGACACTGAAGCTTTCTTT. Translating it yields CASSFLLGDTEAFF. The rearrangement joins TRBV27 to TRBJ1-1, with TRBD1 as a possible D gene (5 bases). CDR1 and CDR2 (germline): MNHEY, SMNVEV (reference sequence). The CDR3 is 14 amino acids. V gave up 3 bases and J gave up 3 bases, with 11 bases separating them.